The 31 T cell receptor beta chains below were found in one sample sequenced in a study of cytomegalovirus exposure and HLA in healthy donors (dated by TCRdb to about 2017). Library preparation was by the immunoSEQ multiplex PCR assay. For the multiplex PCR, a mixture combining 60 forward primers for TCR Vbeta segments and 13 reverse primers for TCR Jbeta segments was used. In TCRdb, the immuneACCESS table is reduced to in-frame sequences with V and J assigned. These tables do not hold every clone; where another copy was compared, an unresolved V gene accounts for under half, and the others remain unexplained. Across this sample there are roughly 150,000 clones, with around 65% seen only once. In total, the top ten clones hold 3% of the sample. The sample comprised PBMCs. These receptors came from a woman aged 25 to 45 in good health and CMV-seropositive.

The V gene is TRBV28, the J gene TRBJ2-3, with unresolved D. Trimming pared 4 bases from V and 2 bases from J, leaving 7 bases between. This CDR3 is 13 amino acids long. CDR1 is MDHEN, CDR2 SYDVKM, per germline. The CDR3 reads CASSSLFTDTQYF. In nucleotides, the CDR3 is TGTGCCAGCAGTTCCCTCTTCACAGATACGCAGTATTTT.

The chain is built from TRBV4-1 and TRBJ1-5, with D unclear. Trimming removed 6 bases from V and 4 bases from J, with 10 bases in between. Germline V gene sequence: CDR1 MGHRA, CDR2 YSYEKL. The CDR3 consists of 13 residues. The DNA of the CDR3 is TGCGCCAGCAGTGACGGGAGAAATCAGCCCCAGCATTTT. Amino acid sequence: CASSDGRNQPQHF.

DNA of the CDR3: TGCGCCAGCACCCGAATGACGGCAGGAGGGTCACACAATGAGCAGTTCTTC. Translating it yields CASTRMTAGGSHNEQFF. The V call is TRBV5-1, the J call TRBJ2-1, with D possibly TRBD2 on 6 matching bases. With 6 bases removed from V and 5 bases from J, the gap between germline ends came to 24 bases. This CDR3 has 17 amino acids. Germline lookup yields CDR1 SGHRS and CDR2 YFSETQ.

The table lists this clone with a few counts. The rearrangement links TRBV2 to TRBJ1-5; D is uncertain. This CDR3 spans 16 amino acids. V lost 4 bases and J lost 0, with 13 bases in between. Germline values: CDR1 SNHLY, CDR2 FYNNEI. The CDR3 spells CASSVESTYSNQPQHF. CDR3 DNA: TGTGCCAGCAGTGTTGAGTCTACCTATAGCAATCAGCCCCAGCATTTT.

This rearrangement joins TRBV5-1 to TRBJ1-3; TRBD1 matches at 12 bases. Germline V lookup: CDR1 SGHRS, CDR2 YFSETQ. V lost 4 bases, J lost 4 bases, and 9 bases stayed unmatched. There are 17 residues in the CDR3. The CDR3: CASSETGQGAPGNTIYF. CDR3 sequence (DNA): TGCGCCAGCAGCGAAACGGGACAGGGGGCGCCAGGAAACACCATATATTTT.

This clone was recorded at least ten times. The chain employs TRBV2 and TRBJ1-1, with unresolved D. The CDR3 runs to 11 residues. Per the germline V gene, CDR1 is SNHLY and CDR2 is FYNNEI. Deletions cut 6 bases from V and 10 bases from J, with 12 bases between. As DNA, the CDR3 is TGTGCCAGCAGGGGCGTCTCGGCAGCTTTCTTT. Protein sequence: CASRGVSAAFF.

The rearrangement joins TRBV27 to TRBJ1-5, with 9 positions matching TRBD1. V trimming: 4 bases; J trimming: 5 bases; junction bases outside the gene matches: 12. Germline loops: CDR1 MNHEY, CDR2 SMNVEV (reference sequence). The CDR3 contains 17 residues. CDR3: CASSYSYGDRVHQPQHF. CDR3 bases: TGTGCCAGCAGTTATTCATATGGGGACAGGGTTCATCAGCCCCAGCATTTT.

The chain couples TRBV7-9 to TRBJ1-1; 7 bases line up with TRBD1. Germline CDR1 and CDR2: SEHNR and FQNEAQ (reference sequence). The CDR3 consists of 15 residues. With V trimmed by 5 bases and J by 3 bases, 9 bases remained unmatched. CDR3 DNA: TGTGCCAGCAGCCCTAGGGGGCGTCGCGACACTGAAGCTTTCTTT. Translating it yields CASSPRGRRDTEAFF.

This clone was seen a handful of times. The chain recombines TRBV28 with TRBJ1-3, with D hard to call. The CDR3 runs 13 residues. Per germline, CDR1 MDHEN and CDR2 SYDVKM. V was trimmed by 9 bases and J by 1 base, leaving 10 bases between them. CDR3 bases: TGTGCCAGTTTTCGGGTATCTGGAAACACCATATATTTT. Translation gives CASFRVSGNTIYF.

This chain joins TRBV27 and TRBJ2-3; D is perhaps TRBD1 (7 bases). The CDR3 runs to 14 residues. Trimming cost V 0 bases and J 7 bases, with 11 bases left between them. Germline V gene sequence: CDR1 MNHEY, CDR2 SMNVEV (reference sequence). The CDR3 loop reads CASSLSTGRNTQYF. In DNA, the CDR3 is TGTGCCAGCAGTTTATCGACAGGGAGGAATACGCAGTATTTT.

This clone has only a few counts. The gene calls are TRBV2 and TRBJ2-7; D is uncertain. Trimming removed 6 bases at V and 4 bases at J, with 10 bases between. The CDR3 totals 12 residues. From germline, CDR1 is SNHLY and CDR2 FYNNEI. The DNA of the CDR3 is TGTGCCAGCAGGGCAGAAGATTACGAGCAGTACTTC. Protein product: CASRAEDYEQYF.

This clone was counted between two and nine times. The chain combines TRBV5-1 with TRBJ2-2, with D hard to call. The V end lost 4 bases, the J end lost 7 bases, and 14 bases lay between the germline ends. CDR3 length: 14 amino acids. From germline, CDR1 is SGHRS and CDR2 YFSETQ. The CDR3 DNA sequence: TGCGCCAGCAGCCCCGGGTCTGTTGACGGGGAGCTGTTTTTT. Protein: CASSPGSVDGELFF.

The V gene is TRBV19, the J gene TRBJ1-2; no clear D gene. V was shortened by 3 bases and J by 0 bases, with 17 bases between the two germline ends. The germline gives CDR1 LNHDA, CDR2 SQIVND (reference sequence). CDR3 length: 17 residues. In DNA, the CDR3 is TGTGCCAGTAGTATTGTGATTTCAGGAGGAGCTAACTATGGCTACACCTTC. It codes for CASSIVISGGANYGYTF.

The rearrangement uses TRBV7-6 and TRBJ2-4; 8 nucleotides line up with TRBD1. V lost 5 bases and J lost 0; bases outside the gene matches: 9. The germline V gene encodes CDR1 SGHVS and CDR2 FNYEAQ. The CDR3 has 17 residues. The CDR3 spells CASSQGTGELAKNIQYF. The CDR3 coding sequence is TGTGCCAGCAGCCAAGGGACAGGAGAGCTAGCCAAAAACATTCAGTACTTC.

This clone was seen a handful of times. CDR3 region: CSVRVGGTEAFF. The CDR3 DNA reads TGCAGCGTCCGAGTCGGGGGCACTGAAGCTTTCTTT. V and J are TRBV29-1 and TRBJ1-1, with TRBD1 as a possible D gene (5 bases). The CDR3 is made up of 12 amino acids. Germline CDR1 is SQVTM and CDR2 is ANQGSEA. The germline V and J ends were trimmed by 6 bases and 4 bases, with 12 bases remaining between them.

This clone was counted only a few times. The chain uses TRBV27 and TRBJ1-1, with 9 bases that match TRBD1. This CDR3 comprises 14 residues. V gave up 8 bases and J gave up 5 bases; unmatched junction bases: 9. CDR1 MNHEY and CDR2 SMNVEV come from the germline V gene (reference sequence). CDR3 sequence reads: CASGLTGGITEAFF. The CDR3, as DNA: TGTGCCAGCGGCCTGACAGGGGGAATAACTGAAGCTTTCTTT.

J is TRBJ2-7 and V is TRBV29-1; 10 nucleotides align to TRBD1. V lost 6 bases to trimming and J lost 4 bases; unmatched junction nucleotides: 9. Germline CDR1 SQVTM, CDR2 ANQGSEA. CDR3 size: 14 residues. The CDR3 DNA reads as TGCAGCGTGAGTGGGACAGGGGCCTTATACGAGCAGTACTTC. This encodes CSVSGTGALYEQYF.

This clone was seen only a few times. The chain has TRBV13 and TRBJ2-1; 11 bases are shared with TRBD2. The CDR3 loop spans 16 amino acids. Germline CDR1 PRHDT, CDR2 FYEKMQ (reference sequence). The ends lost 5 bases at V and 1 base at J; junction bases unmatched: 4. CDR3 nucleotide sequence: TGTGCCAGCAGCCCACGACTAGCGGGGTCCTACAATGAGCAGTTCTTC. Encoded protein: CASSPRLAGSYNEQFF.

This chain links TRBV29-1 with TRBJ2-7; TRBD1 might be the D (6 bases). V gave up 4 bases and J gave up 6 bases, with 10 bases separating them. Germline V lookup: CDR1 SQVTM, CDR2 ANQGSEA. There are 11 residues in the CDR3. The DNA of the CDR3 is TGCAGCGTTGGACAGGCGGGCGAGCAGTACTTC. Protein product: CSVGQAGEQYF.

CDR3 protein: CATSLQGSYEQYF. Here the CDR3 DNA reads TGTGCCACCAGCCTACAGGGATCCTACGAGCAGTACTTC. The chain carries TRBV15 and TRBJ2-7, with D possibly being TRBD1 (6 bases). V was shortened by 5 bases and J by 1 base, with 9 bases between the two germline ends. This CDR3 comprises 13 residues. Germline V gives CDR1 LNHNV, CDR2 YYDKDF (reference sequence).

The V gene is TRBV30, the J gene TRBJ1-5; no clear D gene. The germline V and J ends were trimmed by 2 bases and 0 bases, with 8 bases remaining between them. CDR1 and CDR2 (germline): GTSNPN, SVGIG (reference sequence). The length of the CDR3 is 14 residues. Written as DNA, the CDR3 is TGTGCCTGGAGTAAATCCAATAGCAATCAGCCCCAGCATTTT. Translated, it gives CAWSKSNSNQPQHF.

CDR3 DNA sequence: TGTGCCAGCACCACACCAACCGGGACTAGCGGGTTGGAGCAGTACTTC. Its translation is CASTTPTGTSGLEQYF. This rearrangement joins TRBV28 to TRBJ2-7, with TRBD2 matching over 12 bases. Germline CDR1 MDHEN, CDR2 SYDVKM. The CDR3 totals 16 residues. J lost 7 bases, V lost 7 bases, and 14 bases had no gene match.

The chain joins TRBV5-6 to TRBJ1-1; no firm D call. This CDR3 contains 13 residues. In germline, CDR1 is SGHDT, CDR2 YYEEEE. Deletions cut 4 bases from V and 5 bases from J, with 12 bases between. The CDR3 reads CASSRRGGTEAFF. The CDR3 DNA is TGTGCCAGCAGCCGACGCGGAGGAACTGAAGCTTTCTTT.

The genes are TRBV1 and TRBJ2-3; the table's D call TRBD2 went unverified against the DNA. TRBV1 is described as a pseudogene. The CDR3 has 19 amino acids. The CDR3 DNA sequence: TGCACCAGCAGCCAAGATAGACTAGCGGGGGGGCCATTGACAGATACGCAGTATTTT. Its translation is CTSSQDRLAGGPLTDTQYF.

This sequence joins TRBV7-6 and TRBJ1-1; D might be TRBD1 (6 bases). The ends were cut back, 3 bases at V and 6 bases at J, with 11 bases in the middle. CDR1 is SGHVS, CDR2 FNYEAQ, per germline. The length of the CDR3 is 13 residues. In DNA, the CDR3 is TGTGCCAGCAGCTTTGGGGGGGGCGCTGAAGCTTTCTTT. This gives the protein CASSFGGGAEAFF.

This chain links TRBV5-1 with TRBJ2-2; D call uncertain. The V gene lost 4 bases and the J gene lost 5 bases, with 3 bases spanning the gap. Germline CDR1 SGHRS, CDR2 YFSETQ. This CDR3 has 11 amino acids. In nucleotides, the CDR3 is TGCGCCAGCAGCGAGACCGGGGAGCTGTTTTTT. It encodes CASSETGELFF.

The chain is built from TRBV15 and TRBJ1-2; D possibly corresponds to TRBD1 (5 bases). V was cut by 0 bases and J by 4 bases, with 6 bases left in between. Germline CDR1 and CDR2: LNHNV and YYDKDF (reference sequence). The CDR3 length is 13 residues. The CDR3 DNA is TGTGCCACCAGCAGAGATCAGGGCTATGGCTACACCTTC. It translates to CATSRDQGYGYTF.

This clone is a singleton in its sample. CDR3: CASRETGAPYNEQFF. The CDR3 DNA is TGTGCCAGCAGGGAGACAGGGGCCCCCTACAATGAGCAGTTCTTC. This sequence joins TRBV2 and TRBJ2-1, with 8 bases matching TRBD1. V trimming: 6 bases; J trimming: 2 bases; junction bases outside the gene matches: 6. Germline V gives CDR1 SNHLY, CDR2 FYNNEI. The CDR3 is 15 amino acids.

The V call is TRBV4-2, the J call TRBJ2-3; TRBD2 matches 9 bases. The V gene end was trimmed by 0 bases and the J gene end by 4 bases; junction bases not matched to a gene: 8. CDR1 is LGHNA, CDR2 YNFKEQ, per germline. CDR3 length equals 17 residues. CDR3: CASSQETLAGISDTQYF. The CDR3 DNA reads TGTGCCAGCAGCCAAGAAACGCTAGCGGGAATTTCAGATACGCAGTATTTT.

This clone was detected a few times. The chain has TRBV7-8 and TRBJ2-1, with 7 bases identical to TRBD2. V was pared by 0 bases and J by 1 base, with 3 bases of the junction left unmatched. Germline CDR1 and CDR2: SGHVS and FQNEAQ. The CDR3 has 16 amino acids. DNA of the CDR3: TGTGCCAGCAGCTTAGCTGGACTAGGGTCCTACAATGAGCAGTTCTTC. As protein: CASSLAGLGSYNEQFF.

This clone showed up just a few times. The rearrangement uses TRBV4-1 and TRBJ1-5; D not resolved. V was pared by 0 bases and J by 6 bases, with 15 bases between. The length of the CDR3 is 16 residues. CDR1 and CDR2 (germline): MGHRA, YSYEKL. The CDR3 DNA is TGCGCCAGCAGCCAAGATCCGGGGTCCATGCGTCAGCCCCAGCATTTT. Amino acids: CASSQDPGSMRQPQHF.